This paragraph covers one T cell receptor (beta chain) sequence. CDR3 size: 16 residues. Germline V gene lookup returns CDR1 SGHRS and CDR2 YFSETQ. V dropped 6 bases and J dropped 5 bases, with 20 bases sitting between them. PCR involved 60 Vbeta and 13 Jbeta primers. Clones were read by immunoSEQ multiplex PCR, and TCRdb kept only the in-frame ones, dropping some. The data show 100,000 to 150,000 clones, about 83% seen once. This sample was taken from a study of cytomegalovirus exposure and HLA in healthy donors. V is TRBV5-1 and J is TRBJ2-2; D is uncertain. This clonotype originated in a man aged 25-40 years in good health and CMV-seronegative. Input material: PBMCs. The CDR3 reads CASTPRLRVETGELFF. CDR3 sequence (DNA): TGCGCCAGCACCCCTCGACTTCGCGTCGAGACCGGGGAGCTGTTTTTT.